These T cell receptor beta chains were read from a single sample in a study of PD-1 blockade in mismatch repair-deficient tumors. Sequencing was performed with immunoSEQ multiplex PCR; in TCRdb, only in-frame clones are kept and a portion is missing. The data hold about 79,000 clones, with approximately 80% observed a single time. This sample comprised peripheral blood, obtained 44 weeks after starting pembrolizumab. Source of these receptors: an adult with mismatch repair-deficient cancer. Each CDR3 is given with its conserved first and last residue. D genes are given only for firm matches. Expanded clones get a size class; other rows say once, few or many, or leave the size out.

j_gene: TRBJ2-1; d_gene: TRBD2; v_gene: TRBV29-1; abundance: .; CDR3nt: TGCAGCGCTCTCGGGGCTAGCGGTTACAATGAGCAGTTCTTC; CDR3aa: CSALGASGYNEQFF
j_gene: TRBJ1-2; d_gene: .; v_gene: TRBV10-3; abundance: .; CDR3nt: TGTGCCATCAGCCCGGGTGTCAACTATGGCTACACCTTC; CDR3aa: CAISPGVNYGYTF
j_gene: TRBJ2-3; d_gene: .; v_gene: TRBV10-1; abundance: .; CDR3nt: TGCGCCAGCAGTGAGGGGTTCGTTTTGAATACGCAGTATTTT; CDR3aa: CASSEGFVLNTQYF
j_gene: TRBJ1-4; d_gene: .; v_gene: TRBV15; abundance: .; CDR3nt: TGTGCCACCAGCAGAGATGGGAGAGGGGATGAAAAACTGTTTTTT; CDR3aa: CATSRDGRGDEKLFF
j_gene: TRBJ1-5; d_gene: .; v_gene: TRBV30; abundance: few; CDR3nt: TGTGCCTGGAGTGTGGAGGGCGACGGGCCCCAGCATTTT; CDR3aa: CAWSVEGDGPQHF
j_gene: TRBJ1-1; d_gene: .; v_gene: TRBV20-1; abundance: .; CDR3nt: TGCACTCCAGGGGCTGAAGCTTTCTTT; CDR3aa: CTPGAEAFF
j_gene: TRBJ2-3; d_gene: .; v_gene: TRBV7-6; abundance: .; CDR3nt: TGTGCCAGCAGCGACCCGGGAACGCCGCAGTATTTT; CDR3aa: CASSDPGTPQYF
j_gene: TRBJ2-7; d_gene: .; v_gene: TRBV29-1; abundance: .; CDR3nt: TGCAGCGTTGAAGATCTAGGAAATATCAACGAGCAGTACTTC; CDR3aa: CSVEDLGNINEQYF
j_gene: TRBJ2-7; d_gene: TRBD1; v_gene: TRBV6-5; abundance: .; CDR3nt: TGTGCCAGCAGTACCGGGACAGGGGAAGACGAGCAGTACTTC; CDR3aa: CASSTGTGEDEQYF
j_gene: TRBJ2-7; d_gene: TRBD2; v_gene: TRBV6-5; abundance: .; CDR3nt: TGTGCCAGCCGAAGGGGACTAGCGGATTCCTACGAGCAGTACTTC; CDR3aa: CASRRGLADSYEQYF
j_gene: TRBJ2-5; d_gene: TRBD2; v_gene: TRBV27; abundance: few; CDR3nt: TGTGCCAGCAGTAACGGACTAGTTGGCCAAGAGACCCAGTACTTC; CDR3aa: CASSNGLVGQETQYF
j_gene: TRBJ2-5; d_gene: TRBD2; v_gene: TRBV6-1; abundance: .; CDR3nt: TGTGCCAGCCAAGCGGGGCCGGGAGAGACCCAGTACTTC; CDR3aa: CASQAGPGETQYF
j_gene: TRBJ2-2; d_gene: .; v_gene: TRBV9; abundance: few; CDR3nt: TGTGCCAGCAGCGGGGTATCGGGGAACACCGGGGAGCTGTTTTTT; CDR3aa: CASSGVSGNTGELFF
j_gene: TRBJ2-1; d_gene: .; v_gene: TRBV7-2; abundance: .; CDR3nt: TGTGCCAGCAGCTTAGAAAGGAGTTACAATGAGCAGTTCTTC; CDR3aa: CASSLERSYNEQFF
j_gene: TRBJ2-5; d_gene: .; v_gene: TRBV6-5; abundance: .; CDR3nt: TGTGCCAGCAGTTACAACGGAGCCCGGCAGACCCAGTACTTC; CDR3aa: CASSYNGARQTQYF
j_gene: TRBJ1-3; d_gene: .; v_gene: TRBV15; abundance: once; CDR3nt: TGTGCCACCAGCAGACTCAAGTTGTCCTCTGGAAACACCATATATTTT; CDR3aa: CATSRLKLSSGNTIYF
j_gene: TRBJ2-1; d_gene: TRBD1; v_gene: TRBV19; abundance: .; CDR3nt: TGTGCCAGTAGTAATCGCGCCAGGGGGCACGAGCGGTTCTTC; CDR3aa: CASSNRARGHERFF
j_gene: TRBJ2-2; d_gene: TRBD2; v_gene: TRBV27; abundance: .; CDR3nt: TGTGCCAGCAGTCCCACCCGGGGGGGCTTCACGGGCGGGGAGCTGTTTTTT; CDR3aa: CASSPTRGGFTGGELFF
j_gene: TRBJ1-2; d_gene: .; v_gene: TRBV27; abundance: .; CDR3nt: TGTGCCAGCAGTTTACGCGGCTTCCAGAATGGCTACACCTTC; CDR3aa: CASSLRGFQNGYTF
j_gene: TRBJ1-5; d_gene: .; v_gene: TRBV19; abundance: .; CDR3nt: TGTGCCAGTAGTATTGGACAGAAACAGCCCCAGCATTTT; CDR3aa: CASSIGQKQPQHF
j_gene: TRBJ2-1; d_gene: TRBD1; v_gene: TRBV11-3; abundance: .; CDR3nt: TGTGCCAGCAGCTTAGGACAGGGGAATCTTGGAGGCAATGAGCAGTTCTTC; CDR3aa: CASSLGQGNLGGNEQFF
j_gene: TRBJ2-7; d_gene: .; v_gene: TRBV4-3; abundance: .; CDR3nt: TGCGCCAGCAGCCAAGCCGCAGGGGCCTACGAGCAGTACTTC; CDR3aa: CASSQAAGAYEQYF
j_gene: TRBJ2-7; d_gene: TRBD1; v_gene: TRBV27; abundance: .; CDR3nt: TGTGCCAGCAGTTCAACCGGGACAGGGGCCTACGAGCAGTACTTC; CDR3aa: CASSSTGTGAYEQYF
j_gene: TRBJ2-3; d_gene: TRBD1; v_gene: TRBV5-1; abundance: .; CDR3nt: TGCGCCAGCAGCCGGACAGGGGTTTCAGATACGCAGTATTTT; CDR3aa: CASSRTGVSDTQYF
j_gene: TRBJ2-5; d_gene: .; v_gene: TRBV5-1; abundance: .; CDR3nt: TGCGCCAGCAGCTTGGGGGCTAGCGCACAAGAGACCCAGTACTTC; CDR3aa: CASSLGASAQETQYF
j_gene: TRBJ1-1; d_gene: .; v_gene: TRBV6-4; abundance: .; CDR3nt: TGTGCCAGCAGTGACTCGTCGGAGGGAACTGAAGCTTTCTTT; CDR3aa: CASSDSSEGTEAFF
j_gene: TRBJ2-7; d_gene: TRBD1; v_gene: TRBV6-1; abundance: once; CDR3nt: TGTGCCAGCAGTGAAGTTTTAGGACAGGGCTACGAGCAGTACTTC; CDR3aa: CASSEVLGQGYEQYF
j_gene: TRBJ1-2; d_gene: TRBD1; v_gene: TRBV6-5; abundance: .; CDR3nt: TGTGCCAGCAGTGCGCGGGGACAGGGGTATGGCTACACCTTC; CDR3aa: CASSARGQGYGYTF
j_gene: TRBJ1-5; d_gene: TRBD1; v_gene: TRBV19; abundance: .; CDR3nt: TGTGCCAGTAGACCAAGGACAGGGCTGCAGCCCCAGCATTTT; CDR3aa: CASRPRTGLQPQHF
j_gene: TRBJ2-1; d_gene: .; v_gene: TRBV5-1; abundance: .; CDR3nt: TGCGCCAGCAGCTTGATCGCCGGAACCAGATACAATGAGCAGTTCTTC; CDR3aa: CASSLIAGTRYNEQFF
j_gene: TRBJ2-3; d_gene: TRBD2; v_gene: TRBV27; abundance: few; CDR3nt: TGTGCCAGCAGTTTTAGCCCGGGACTAGAACGGGATACGCAGTATTTT; CDR3aa: CASSFSPGLERDTQYF
j_gene: TRBJ2-6; d_gene: .; v_gene: TRBV7-2; abundance: few; CDR3nt: TGTGCCAGCAGCCCGAGCTCTGGGGCCAACGTCCTGACTTTC; CDR3aa: CASSPSSGANVLTF
j_gene: TRBJ1-5; d_gene: .; v_gene: TRBV19; abundance: once; CDR3nt: TGTGCCAGTAGTATGGGTCCAGGCACGGGGCCGAACAATCAGCCCCAGCATTTT; CDR3aa: CASSMGPGTGPNNQPQHF
j_gene: TRBJ2-1; d_gene: TRBD2; v_gene: TRBV9; abundance: few; CDR3nt: TGTGCCAGCAGCGACAGACTAGCCGGTGGTGAGCAGTTCTTC; CDR3aa: CASSDRLAGGEQFF
j_gene: TRBJ2-2; d_gene: TRBD1; v_gene: TRBV19; abundance: .; CDR3nt: TGTGCCACAGTGGGGGCGGGACAGGATTTCACCGGGGAGCTGTTTTTT; CDR3aa: CATVGAGQDFTGELFF
j_gene: TRBJ2-3; d_gene: .; v_gene: TRBV11-2; abundance: .; CDR3nt: TGTGCCAGCAGCTCGAGCGGCACAGATACGCAGTATTTT; CDR3aa: CASSSSGTDTQYF
j_gene: TRBJ2-7; d_gene: TRBD1; v_gene: TRBV14; abundance: .; CDR3nt: TGTGCCAGCAGCCAAGACAGGGGGCGCGAGCAGTACTTC; CDR3aa: CASSQDRGREQYF
j_gene: TRBJ2-5; d_gene: .; v_gene: TRBV7-9; abundance: .; CDR3nt: TGTGCCAGCAGCCCCCGGGGTTCCCAAGAGACCCAGTACTTC; CDR3aa: CASSPRGSQETQYF
j_gene: TRBJ2-6; d_gene: .; v_gene: TRBV7-8; abundance: .; CDR3nt: TGTGCCAGCAGCTTAGGAAGTTACTCTGGGGCCAACGTCCTGACTTTC; CDR3aa: CASSLGSYSGANVLTF